The clone carrying this TCR beta chain was found many times. What was amplified from RNA transcripts were TCR beta CDR3 regions. Primed by the HTBI set, a first-round RT-PCR was run on the TCR CDR3. TCRdb re-called the multiplex PCR reads through MiXCR, storing one row per CDR3 protein. The sample lists 360,000 or so distinct CDR3 sequences; 15% to 20% were seen once. The data derive from a study of T cells in Graves' hyperthyroidism and ophthalmopathy. CDR1 MNHEY and CDR2 SVGAGI come from the germline V gene. The ends were cut back, 0 bases at V and 2 bases at J, with 14 bases in the middle. CDR3 length: 17 residues.

This TCR was sampled from a woman aged 40 to 50 with Graves' ophthalmopathy. Source material: blood. This chain joins TRBV6-5 and TRBJ1-5, with a weak D call TRBD1 (5 bases). CDR3 coding DNA: TGTGCCAGCAGTTACTCTTCCAGGGCGTGGGGCAATCAGCCCCAGCATTTT. Encoded protein: CASSYSSRAWGNQPQHF.